These 13 T cell receptor beta chains came from one sample sequenced in a study of T cells in Graves' hyperthyroidism and ophthalmopathy. The CDR3 regions of TCR beta were amplified from RNA transcripts. The primer set for the first-round RT-PCR of the TCR CDR3 was HTBI. TCRdb re-analysed the multiplex PCR reads in MiXCR, keeping a single row per CDR3 protein. The repertoire holds a few hundred thousand distinct CDR3 sequences, with roughly 23% as singletons. The material sequenced was blood. The receptors derive from a woman aged 70-85 years with Graves' ophthalmopathy.

The chain is built from TRBV19 and TRBJ1-1, with D perhaps matching TRBD1 (5 bases). The CDR3 is 15 amino acids. The V end was cut by 4 bases, the J end by 6 bases, with 18 bases between. Germline assignment: CDR1 LNHDA and CDR2 SQIVND (reference sequence). CDR3 protein: CASSTDSGARAEAFF. DNA of the CDR3: TGTGCCAGTAGTACAGACAGTGGGGCGAGAGCTGAAGCTTTCTTT.

This clonotype was seen a few times. The rearrangement uses TRBV7-6 and TRBJ2-1; TRBD2 matches at 9 bases. The ends lost 3 bases at V and 2 bases at J; junction bases unmatched: 8. This CDR3 has 17 residues. Germline lookup yields CDR1 SGHVS and CDR2 FNYEAQ. The CDR3 sequence is CASSFSPAGGAYNEQFF. The DNA of the CDR3 is TGTGCCAGCAGCTTTAGCCCGGCGGGGGGGGCCTACAATGAGCAGTTCTTC.

The V call is TRBV7-8, the J call TRBJ1-2, with no clear D. V lost 5 bases and J 4 bases, leaving 8 bases between the germline ends. Germline V CDR1 and CDR2: SGHVS, FQNEAQ. The CDR3 is 12 amino acids. The CDR3 loop reads CASSPRTYGYTF. The CDR3 DNA reads as TGTGCCAGCAGCCCTAGGACCTATGGCTACACCTTC.

The chain couples TRBV7-6 to TRBJ2-3; TRBD2 might be the D (6 bases). The CDR3 length is 15 residues. Germline CDR1 SGHVS, CDR2 FNYEAQ. Between the trimmed V and J ends, which lost 5 bases and 4 bases, there was a span of 16 bases. The CDR3 DNA reads TGTGCCAGCAGCCCCTCGGGAGCGGTGTCAGATACGCAGTATTTT. This translates into CASSPSGAVSDTQYF.

Many counts were recorded for this clonotype. The chain carries TRBV29-1 and TRBJ2-3; 11 bases are a match to TRBD2. The junction had 10 bases not matched to a gene; V was cut back by 7 bases and J by 4 bases. The CDR3 length is 15 residues. Per the germline V gene, CDR1 is SQVTM and CDR2 is ANQGSEA. The CDR3 here is CSALVAGGPADTQYF. The CDR3 nucleotides are TGCAGCGCCCTCGTAGCGGGAGGGCCCGCAGATACGCAGTATTTT.

This clonotype appeared a few times. The chain couples TRBV6-1 to TRBJ2-5; 8 bases map to TRBD2. Germline CDR1 is MNHNS and CDR2 is SASEGT. CDR3 length: 13 amino acids. With V trimmed by 6 bases and J by 6 bases, 6 bases remained unmatched. Here the CDR3 reads CASRGTSFKTQYF. The DNA for the CDR3 is TGTGCCAGCAGGGGGACTAGTTTCAAGACCCAGTACTTC.

This clonotype showed up just a few times. This CDR3 reads CASSRQGQTQYF. The CDR3 nucleotides read TGTGCCAGCAGTCGACAGGGACAGACCCAGTACTTC. The J gene is TRBJ2-5, the V gene TRBV11-1; TRBD1 matches 7 bases. Germline CDR1 is SGHAT and CDR2 is FQDESV (reference sequence). The CDR3 is 12 residues long. With 6 bases clipped from V and 6 bases from J, the junction kept 4 bases outside the gene matches.

Only a few counts were recorded for this clonotype. This sequence joins TRBV6-1 and TRBJ2-1; TRBD2 might be the D (5 bases). The CDR3 consists of 14 residues. Germline V gene sequence: CDR1 MNHNS, CDR2 SASEGT. V lost 8 bases to trimming and J lost 2 bases, with 13 bases between them. CDR3 amino acids: CASRLNPPYNEQFF. As DNA, the CDR3 is TGTGCCAGCCGACTAAACCCCCCCTACAATGAGCAGTTCTTC.

This rearrangement joins TRBV24-1 to TRBJ2-1; D not resolved. The CDR3 runs to 14 residues. CDR1 and CDR2 from the germline V gene are KGHDR and SFDVKD. Trimming took 1 base from V and 3 from J, leaving 6 bases between them. The CDR3 coding sequence is TGTGCCACCAGTGATTTCCCGGGCTACAATGAGCAGTTCTTC. Amino acid sequence: CATSDFPGYNEQFF.

This clonotype has more than one count but fewer than ten. The chain couples TRBV28 to TRBJ1-2; 7 bases are shared with TRBD1. This CDR3 is built from 15 residues. V lost 3 bases to trimming and J lost 4 bases; unmatched junction nucleotides: 8. Germline loops: CDR1 MDHEN, CDR2 SYDVKM. The CDR3 spells CASSFPTGLAYGYTF. The CDR3 DNA reads as TGTGCCAGCAGTTTCCCGACAGGGCTGGCCTATGGCTACACCTTC.

This clonotype was detected many times. This chain joins TRBV20-1 and TRBJ2-7; D is undetermined. This CDR3 region has 14 residues. CDR1 is DFQATT, CDR2 SNEGSKA, per germline (reference sequence). The ends were cut back, 4 bases at V and 3 bases at J, with 16 bases in the middle. CDR3 DNA sequence: TGCAGTGCTACAGTCCGCTATAGGAGCTACGAGCAGTACTTC. Translated, it gives CSATVRYRSYEQYF.

This rearrangement joins TRBV19 to TRBJ2-7, with 11 bases aligning to TRBD1. The CDR3 is made up of 14 amino acids. Per germline, CDR1 LNHDA and CDR2 SQIVND (reference sequence). The J segment lost 5 bases and the V segment lost 6 bases, leaving 6 bases of the junction unmatched. Here the CDR3 DNA reads TGTGCCAGTAGAGGGACAGGGGGTTGGAACGAGCAGTACTTC. It translates to CASRGTGGWNEQYF.

J is TRBJ2-7 and V is TRBV20-1; 11 bases are a match to TRBD2. Germline-derived CDR1 and CDR2 are DFQATT and SNEGSKA (reference sequence). CDR3 length: 16 residues. V lost 3 bases, J lost 2 bases, and 9 bases stayed unmatched. The CDR3 reads CSASGPSGRKTYEQYF. The DNA of the CDR3 is TGCAGTGCTAGTGGGCCTAGCGGGAGGAAAACCTACGAGCAGTACTTC.